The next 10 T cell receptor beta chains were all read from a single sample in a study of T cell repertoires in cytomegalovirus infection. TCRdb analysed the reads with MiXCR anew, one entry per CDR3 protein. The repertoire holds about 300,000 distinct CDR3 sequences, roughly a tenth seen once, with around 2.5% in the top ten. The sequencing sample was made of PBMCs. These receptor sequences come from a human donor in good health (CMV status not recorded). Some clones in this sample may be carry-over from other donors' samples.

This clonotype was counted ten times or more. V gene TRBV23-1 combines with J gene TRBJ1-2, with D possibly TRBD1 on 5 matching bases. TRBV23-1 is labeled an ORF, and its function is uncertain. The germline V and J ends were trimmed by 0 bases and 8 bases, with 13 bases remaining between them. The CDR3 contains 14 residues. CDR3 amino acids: CASSQSSPRDGYTF. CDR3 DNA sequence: TGCGCCAGCAGTCAATCGAGTCCCAGGGACGGCTACACCTTC.

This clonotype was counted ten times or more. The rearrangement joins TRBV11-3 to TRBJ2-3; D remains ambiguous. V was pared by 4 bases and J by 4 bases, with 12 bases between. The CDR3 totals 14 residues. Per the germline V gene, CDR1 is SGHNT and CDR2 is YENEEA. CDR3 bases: TGTGCCAGCAGCTCCGGACGGATCTCAGATACGCAGTATTTT. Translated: CASSSGRISDTQYF.

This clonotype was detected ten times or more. As DNA, the CDR3 is TGTGCCAGCAGGGAAACGACTAGCACCCAAGAGACCCAGTACTTC. The encoded protein is CASRETTSTQETQYF. The chain is built from TRBV7-6 and TRBJ2-5; TRBD2 aligns across 7 bases. The germline gives CDR1 SGHVS, CDR2 FNYEAQ. The CDR3 is 15 residues long. V lost 6 bases, J lost 1 base, and 8 bases stayed unmatched.

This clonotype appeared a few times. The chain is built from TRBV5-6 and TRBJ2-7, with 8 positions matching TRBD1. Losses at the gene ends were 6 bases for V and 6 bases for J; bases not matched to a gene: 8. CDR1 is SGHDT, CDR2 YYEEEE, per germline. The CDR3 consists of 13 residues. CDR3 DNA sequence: TGTGCCAGCAAACAGACAGGGGCGGGCGAGCAGTACTTC. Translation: CASKQTGAGEQYF.

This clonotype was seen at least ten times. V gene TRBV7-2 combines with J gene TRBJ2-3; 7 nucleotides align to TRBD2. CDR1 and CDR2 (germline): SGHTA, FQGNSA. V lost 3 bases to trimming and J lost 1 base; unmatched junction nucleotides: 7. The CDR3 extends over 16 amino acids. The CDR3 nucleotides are TGTGCCAGCAGCTTGGGGAAGGCGGGGGGCACAGATACGCAGTATTTT. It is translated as CASSLGKAGGTDTQYF.

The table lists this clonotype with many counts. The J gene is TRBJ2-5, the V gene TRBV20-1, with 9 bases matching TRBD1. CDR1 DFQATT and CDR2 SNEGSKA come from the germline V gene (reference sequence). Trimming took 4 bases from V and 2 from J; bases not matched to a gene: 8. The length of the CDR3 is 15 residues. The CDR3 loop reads CSANLDRGRQETQYF. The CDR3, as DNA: TGCAGTGCTAATCTGGACAGGGGTCGTCAAGAGACCCAGTACTTC.

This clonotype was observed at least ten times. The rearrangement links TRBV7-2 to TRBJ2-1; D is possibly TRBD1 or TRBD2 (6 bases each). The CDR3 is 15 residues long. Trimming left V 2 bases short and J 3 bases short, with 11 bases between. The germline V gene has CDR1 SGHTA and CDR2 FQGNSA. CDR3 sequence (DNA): TGTGCCAGCAGCTTATACGGGGGCATCTACAATGAGCAGTTCTTC. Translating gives CASSLYGGIYNEQFF.

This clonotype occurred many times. CDR3 nucleotides: TGTGCCATCAGTGAAGGGGGACAGGCGCAGTATTTT. Amino acid sequence: CAISEGGQAQYF. The chain joins TRBV10-3 to TRBJ2-3; the match to TRBD1 covers 8 bases. The germline gives CDR1 ENHRY, CDR2 SYGVKD. With V trimmed by 3 bases and J by 10 bases, 3 bases remained unmatched. The CDR3 has 12 residues.

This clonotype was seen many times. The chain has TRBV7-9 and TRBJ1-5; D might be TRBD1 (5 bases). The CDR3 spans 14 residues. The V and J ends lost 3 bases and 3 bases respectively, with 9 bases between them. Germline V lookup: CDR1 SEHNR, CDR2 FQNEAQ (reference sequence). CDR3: CASSFRDANQPQHF. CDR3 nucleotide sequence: TGTGCCAGCAGCTTCCGGGACGCCAATCAGCCCCAGCATTTT.

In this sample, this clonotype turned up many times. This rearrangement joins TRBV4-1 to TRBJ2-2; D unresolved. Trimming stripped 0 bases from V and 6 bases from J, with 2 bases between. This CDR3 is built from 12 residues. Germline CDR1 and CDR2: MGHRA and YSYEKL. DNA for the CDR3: TGCGCCAGCAGCCAAGATCCCGGGGAGCTGTTTTTT. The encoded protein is CASSQDPGELFF.